The 22 T cell receptor beta chains reported below all come from one sample, sequenced in a study of cytomegalovirus exposure and HLA in healthy donors. Assay: immunoSEQ multiplex PCR; the TCRdb copy retains only in-frame clones and omits some. The data contain roughly 150,000 clones, 75% to 90% of them singletons. The sequencing input was PBMCs. The receptors were gathered from a woman aged 18-29 years in good health and CMV-seronegative.

CDR3 residues: CASSPPGTGYGYTF. In DNA, the CDR3 is TGTGCCAGCAGCCCTCCCGGGACAGGGTATGGCTACACCTTC. The rearrangement links TRBV7-8 to TRBJ1-2; 9 bases line up with TRBD1. V trimming: 5 bases; J trimming: 5 bases; junction bases outside the gene matches: 6. This CDR3 has 14 residues. Germline values: CDR1 SGHVS, CDR2 FQNEAQ.

The genes are TRBV11-2 and TRBJ2-1, with D possibly being TRBD2 (6 bases). Germline values: CDR1 SGHAT, CDR2 FQNNGV. The CDR3 runs 13 residues. V gave up 0 bases and J gave up 12 bases, with 12 bases separating them. DNA of the CDR3: TGTGCCAGCAGCTTAGATCGGGAGTCGGTGCAGTTCTTC. Its protein product is CASSLDRESVQFF.

The chain is built from TRBV4-1 and TRBJ2-7; 9 bases map to TRBD1. J lost 5 bases, V lost 4 bases, and 12 bases had no gene match. CDR1 and CDR2 from the germline V gene are MGHRA and YSYEKL. This CDR3 comprises 16 residues. The CDR3 DNA is TGCGCCAGCAGCCCTCCTCCCGGGACAGGGAGACACGAGCAGTACTTC. Translating gives CASSPPPGTGRHEQYF.

This chain uses TRBV4-3 with TRBJ2-5; 7 bases agree with TRBD1. V dropped 6 bases and J dropped 1; count of bases not matched to a gene: 8. Germline V CDR1 and CDR2: LGHNA, YSLEER. The CDR3 totals 15 residues. Here the CDR3 reads CASSYRQGAQETQYF. CDR3 DNA sequence: TGCGCCAGCAGTTATCGACAGGGAGCCCAAGAGACCCAGTACTTC.

In this sample, this clone turned up many times. The V call is TRBV9, the J call TRBJ1-1; D possibly corresponds to TRBD1 (5 bases). The V end lost 4 bases, the J end lost 5 bases, and 15 bases lay between the germline ends. The CDR3 length is 14 residues. The germline CDR1 and CDR2 sequences are SGDLS and YYNGEE. This CDR3 is CASSTGPSWTEAFF. The CDR3 coding sequence is TGTGCCAGCAGCACAGGTCCCTCGTGGACTGAAGCTTTCTTT. Full variable domain (outside the CDR3, taken from reference TRBV9 and TRBJ1-1): DSGVTQTPKHLITATGQRVTLRCSPRSGDLSVYWYQQSLDQGLQFLIQYYNGEERAKGNILERFSAQQFPDLHSELNLSSLELGDSALYFCASSTGPSWTEAFFGQGTRLTVV.

This clone has a handful of counts. The rearrangement joins TRBV4-1 to TRBJ2-1, with 8 bases that match TRBD2. The CDR3 runs to 15 residues. The germline gives CDR1 MGHRA, CDR2 YSYEKL. V was clipped by 4 bases and J by 6 bases; unmatched bases: 8. The CDR3 DNA is TGCGCCAGCAGCCCTCTTGGACTAGCTGCCAATGAGCAGTTCTTC. Translating gives CASSPLGLAANEQFF.

CDR3 amino acids: CAWSVETEYQETQYF. CDR3 in DNA: TGTGCCTGGAGTGTGGAGACAGAGTACCAAGAGACCCAGTACTTC. The chain couples TRBV30 to TRBJ2-5; D is perhaps TRBD1 (5 bases). The CDR3 covers 15 residues. The germline gives CDR1 GTSNPN, CDR2 SVGIG (reference sequence). Trimming took 0 bases from V and 0 from J, leaving 11 bases between them.

This chain connects TRBV28 to TRBJ2-6; 8 bases are a match to TRBD1. This CDR3 comprises 15 residues. The germline gives CDR1 MDHEN, CDR2 SYDVKM. V shed 5 bases, J shed 2 bases, and the junction held 2 bases outside the gene matches. DNA of the CDR3: TGTGCCAGCAGTCCAGGGGGCGCTGGGGCCAACGTCCTGACTTTC. This gives the protein CASSPGGAGANVLTF. The full variable domain, completed using reference TRBV28 and TRBJ2-6, is DVKVTQSSRYLVKRTGEKVFLECVQDMDHENMFWYRQDPGLGLRLIYFSYDVKMKEKGDIPEGYSVSREKKERFSLILESASTNQTSMYLCASSPGGAGANVLTFGAGSRLTVL.

This chain connects TRBV6-5 to TRBJ1-2; 7 bases line up with TRBD1. Germline CDR1 is MNHEY and CDR2 is SVGAGI. V trimming: 6 bases; J trimming: 6 bases; junction bases outside the gene matches: 10. The CDR3 is 14 amino acids. The CDR3 loop is CASSRGSQGDGYTF. CDR3 in DNA: TGTGCCAGCAGCCGCGGGTCCCAGGGGGATGGCTACACCTTC.

The genes are TRBV5-1 and TRBJ1-1; the D gene is possibly TRBD1 (5 bases). Trimming stripped 5 bases from V and 1 base from J, with 9 bases between. CDR1 is SGHRS, CDR2 YFSETQ, per germline. The CDR3 runs to 13 residues. CDR3 in amino acids: CASRSGGNTEAFF. CDR3 coding DNA: TGCGCCAGCAGGTCGGGGGGGAACACTGAAGCTTTCTTT.

V is TRBV6-5 and J is TRBJ2-3; the match to TRBD2 covers 10 bases. The CDR3 sequence is 15 residues long. The germline V gene encodes CDR1 MNHEY and CDR2 SVGAGI. Losses at the gene ends were 5 bases for V and 5 bases for J; bases not matched to a gene: 7. CDR3 protein: CASSTSGEAIDTQYF. The CDR3 nucleotides are TGTGCCAGCAGTACTAGCGGGGAGGCGATAGATACGCAGTATTTT.

The chain is built from TRBV6-6 and TRBJ1-2; TRBD1 matches 8 bases. Unmatched junction bases numbered 5, after V lost 3 bases and J lost 8 bases. The length of the CDR3 is 13 residues. CDR1 MNHNY and CDR2 SVGAGI come from the germline V gene (reference sequence). CDR3 DNA: TGTGCCAGCAGTTATAGGACAGGGAACGGCTACACCTTC. The encoded protein is CASSYRTGNGYTF.

This clone was counted only a few times. The rearrangement uses TRBV6-1 and TRBJ1-5; 9 bases agree with TRBD1. This CDR3 contains 13 residues. Germline V lookup: CDR1 MNHNS, CDR2 SASEGT. V trimming: 10 bases; J trimming: 5 bases; junction bases outside the gene matches: 6. In DNA form, the CDR3 reads TGTGCCACGAGGGACAGGGAGCATCAGCCCCAGCATTTT. Its protein product is CATRDREHQPQHF.

The J gene is TRBJ2-7, the V gene TRBV5-6; 11 bases align to TRBD2. The CDR3 runs to 15 residues. Losses at the gene ends were 4 bases for V and 2 bases for J; bases not matched to a gene: 5. CDR1 SGHDT and CDR2 YYEEEE come from the germline V gene. CDR3 amino acids: CASSPLAGGTYEQYF. CDR3 sequence (DNA): TGTGCCAGCAGCCCGTTAGCGGGAGGGACCTACGAGCAGTACTTC.

This clone was observed a handful of times. This sequence joins TRBV29-1 and TRBJ1-2; tentative D call: TRBD1 (5 bases). CDR3 length: 13 residues. The V gene lost 7 bases and the J gene lost 8 bases, with 20 bases spanning the gap. Germline assignment: CDR1 SQVTM and CDR2 ANQGSEA. The CDR3 sequence: CSAPDSRERGYTF. The CDR3 region has the DNA TGCAGCGCCCCAGACAGCAGAGAAAGGGGCTACACCTTC.

The rearrangement links TRBV5-6 to TRBJ2-2; a weak D match, TRBD2 (6 bases). The CDR3 has 14 amino acids. The germline gives CDR1 SGHDT, CDR2 YYEEEE. Trimming pared 5 bases from V and 2 bases from J, leaving 10 bases between. The CDR3 reads CASSWDSNTGELFF. The DNA of the CDR3 is TGTGCCAGCAGTTGGGACTCTAACACCGGGGAGCTGTTTTTT. The complete variable domain, with remaining parts taken from reference TRBV5-6 and TRBJ2-2, reads DAGVTQSPTHLIKTRGQQVTLRCSPKSGHDTVSWYQQALGQGPQFIFQYYEEEERQRGNFPDRFSGHQFPNYSSELNVNALLLGDSALYLCASSWDSNTGELFFGEGSRLTVL.

As to this clone: One junction end disagrees with the germline gene, perhaps due to a read error. The chain combines TRBV27 with TRBJ2-1; the match to TRBD2 covers 9 bases. This CDR3 has 14 residues. Germline loops: CDR1 MNHEY, CDR2 SMNVEV (reference sequence). The CDR3 reads CASRLAGVGNEQFF. CDR3 coding DNA: TGTGCCAGCCGTTTAGCGGGAGTAGGCAATGAGCAGTTCTTC.

The chain is built from TRBV9 and TRBJ1-3; possible D gene TRBD1, 5 bases. V was clipped by 1 base and J by 4 bases, with 9 bases between them. CDR1 SGDLS and CDR2 YYNGEE come from the germline V gene. The CDR3 consists of 14 residues. CDR3 sequence reads: CASSVPGEGNTIYF. The CDR3 region has the DNA TGTGCCAGCAGCGTACCGGGGGAAGGAAACACCATATATTTT.

V usage is TRBV11-3 and J usage is TRBJ2-3; perhaps TRBD2 as D (6 bases). This CDR3 contains 13 residues. The germline V and J ends were trimmed by 0 bases and 6 bases, with 7 bases remaining between them. The germline CDR1 and CDR2 sequences are SGHNT and YENEEA. CDR3 region: CASSLEEGDTQYF. The CDR3, as DNA: TGTGCCAGCAGCTTAGAGGAGGGGGATACGCAGTATTTT.

This chain connects TRBV21-1 to TRBJ2-3; the D call TRBD2 from the table was never checked on the DNA. TRBV21-1 is described as a pseudogene. This CDR3 has 13 amino acids. Here the CDR3 DNA reads TGTGCCAGCAGCAAAGGAGAGGCAGATACGCAGTATTTT. Encoded protein: CASSKGEADTQYF.

This rearrangement joins TRBV6-6 to TRBJ2-1; D possibly corresponds to TRBD1 (5 bases). V was trimmed by 0 bases and J by 8 bases, leaving 8 bases between them. Per the germline V gene, CDR1 is MNHNY and CDR2 is SVGAGI (reference sequence). The CDR3 spans 13 residues. The CDR3 sequence: CASSYSTAHEQFF. As DNA, the CDR3 is TGTGCCAGCAGTTACTCGACAGCCCATGAGCAGTTCTTC.

This clone was picked up a small number of times. The V and J genes are TRBV5-6 and TRBJ1-4; weak D call: TRBD1 (5 bases). V lost 6 bases and J lost 0, with 9 bases in between. The CDR3 consists of 14 residues. Germline V lookup: CDR1 SGHDT, CDR2 YYEEEE. CDR3 DNA sequence: TGTGCCAGCACCATACAGGCAACTAATGAAAAACTGTTTTTT. Residues: CASTIQATNEKLFF. The whole variable domain, filled in from reference TRBV5-6 and TRBJ1-4, reads DAGVTQSPTHLIKTRGQQVTLRCSPKSGHDTVSWYQQALGQGPQFIFQYYEEEERQRGNFPDRFSGHQFPNYSSELNVNALLLGDSALYLCASTIQATNEKLFFGSGTQLSVL.